Described below is a single TCR beta chain sequence and its context. No antigen is known for it. Libraries were prepared by immunoSEQ multiplex PCR; TCRdb keeps only in-frame clonotypes and omits some of them. Of about 78,000 clones detected, approximately 86% appear once; the ten largest clones hold roughly 5%. The V gene's germline CDR1 is WNHNN and CDR2 SYGVQD (reference sequence). Trimming stripped 2 bases from V and 15 bases from J, with 17 bases between. The CDR3 sequence is 13 residues long. The source of the sample is a study of T cell responses to AZD1222 COVID-19 vaccine. Study conclusions and caveats: Spike regions recognized by vaccine-associated CD4 TCRs spanned the protein, led by 160-218 and 743-854. Repertoires were collected only later (after the peak T cell response had occurred). Clonal diversity was possibly underestimated, and the donors were mostly white British, with more females.

The specimen was peripheral blood, collected on day 0 of MenACWY control vaccination. The TCR comes from an adult in good health. The V gene is TRBV10-1, the J gene TRBJ2-1; D is unresolved. CDR3 residues: CASSEGDSARRFF. The CDR3 DNA sequence: TGCGCCAGCAGTGAGGGTGACTCAGCAAGGCGGTTCTTC.